A selection of T cell receptor beta chains follows, all from one sample in a study of Ad26.COV2.S vaccination and SARS-CoV-2 variants. Sequencing used immunoSEQ multiplex PCR; TCRdb keeps in-frame clones, though not all of them. In the table there are roughly 500,000 clones, nearly 90% of which are singletons. The material sequenced was peripheral blood, taken in a trial of Ad26.COV2.S vaccine versus placebo. These TCRs come from a person between 18 and 65 years old who received the Ad26.COV2.S COVID-19 vaccine or a placebo. The CDR3 runs from the conserved cysteine through the conserved F or W. Fields, in order: V gene, J gene, clone size, D gene, CDR3 DNA, CDR3 protein. The D gene is left open where the match is weak. For some rows the clone size is stated as once, few or many, or as a class when expanded; others skip it.

>TRBV29-1|TRBJ2-5|-|-
TGCAGCGTTGAGGGGCAGCAAGAGACCCAGTACTTC
CSVEGQQETQYF
>TRBV5-5|TRBJ2-7|-|-
TGTGCCAGCAGCTTGGTCGCACAGGCTGCCGAGCAGTACTTC
CASSLVAQAAEQYF
>TRBV5-1|TRBJ1-6|-|-
TGCGCCAGCAGCTTAACCGAAACAGGGTCGAATTCACCCCTCCACTTT
CASSLTETGSNSPLHF
>TRBV5-4|TRBJ1-4|-|-
TGTGCCAGCAGCTTGACCGGGGTGAAGGAAAAACTGTTTTTT
CASSLTGVKEKLFF
>TRBV5-1|TRBJ2-5|-|-
TGCGCCAGCAGCTTGGCCGGGGCCGAACTAGAGACCCAGTACTTC
CASSLAGAELETQYF
>TRBV18|TRBJ2-1|-|-
TGTGCCAGCTCCACCTTCCTGGGTGGTAGCTCCTACAATGAGCAGTTCTTC
CASSTFLGGSSYNEQFF
>TRBV7-2|TRBJ1-4|-|-
TGTGCCAGCAGCCTGGGGGTGGCGGATGAAAAACTGTTTTTT
CASSLGVADEKLFF
>TRBV7-2|TRBJ1-2|-|TRBD1
TGTGCCAGCAGCTCCCGGGACAGGGGGACTCCTAACTATGGCTACACCTTC
CASSSRDRGTPNYGYTF
>TRBV2|TRBJ2-7|-|TRBD1
TGTGCCAGCAGTCCGCGGGACAGGTACGAGCAGTACTTC
CASSPRDRYEQYF
>TRBV29-1|TRBJ2-3|few|TRBD2
TGCAGCGTTGAAGGGTCAATAGCGGGGGGGCGATATACGCAGTATTTT
CSVEGSIAGGRYTQYF
>TRBV7-6|TRBJ2-1|-|-
TGTGCCAGCAGCCTATCCTACAATGAGCAGTTCTTC
CASSLSYNEQFF
>TRBV5-4|TRBJ1-1|-|-
TGTGCCAGCAGCCCCCCTTATGGGGCCGGCACTGAAGCTTTCTTT
CASSPPYGAGTEAFF
>TRBV5-6|TRBJ2-2|-|-
TGTGCCAGCAGCACCGGGGACATGAACACCGGGGAGCTGTTTTTT
CASSTGDMNTGELFF
>TRBV5-1|TRBJ2-3|-|TRBD2
TGCGCCAGCAGCCTGGGACTAGCGGGAGGGTATACAGATACGCAGTATTTT
CASSLGLAGGYTDTQYF
>TRBV2|TRBJ1-3|once|TRBD1
TGTGCCAGCAGCGGACAGGCGTTCTCTGGAAACACCATATATTTT
CASSGQAFSGNTIYF
>TRBV3-1/TRBV3-2|TRBJ1-5|-|-
TGTGCCAGCAGCCTTGGGGGGGCGAATCAGCCCCAGCATTTT
CASSLGGANQPQHF
>TRBV28|TRBJ1-4|-|-
TGTGCCAGCAGTTCCAGGGAAAAACTGTTTTTT
CASSSREKLFF
>TRBV2|TRBJ2-3|-|-
TGTGCCAGCAGTCCATTAGCGGGCACAGATACGCAGTATTTT
CASSPLAGTDTQYF
>TRBV19|TRBJ1-6|-|-
TGTGCCAGTAGTATATGGGGGATTCGGGATTCACCCCTCCACTTT
CASSIWGIRDSPLHF
>TRBV7-9|TRBJ1-4|-|-
TGTGCCAGCAGCTTACCGGGGCCCGGAAAACTGTTTTTT
CASSLPGPGKLFF
>TRBV12-3/TRBV12-4|TRBJ2-5|-|TRBD1
TGTGCCAGCACCCTGGGGACAGGGGAGACCCAGTACTTC
CASTLGTGETQYF
>TRBV7-2|TRBJ2-1|-|-
TGTGCCAGCAGCTTATGGGATGAGCAGTTCTTC
CASSLWDEQFF
>TRBV11-2|TRBJ1-1|-|-
TGTGCCAGCAGCCCCCGGAGTGAAGCTTTCTTT
CASSPRSEAFF
>TRBV18|TRBJ2-7|-|-
TGTGCCAGCTCATCAACCCCGTACGAGCAGTACTTC
CASSSTPYEQYF
>TRBV5-8|TRBJ1-1|-|TRBD1
TGTGCCAGCAGCTCTGGGACAGGGGAGTTTACTGAAGCTTTCTTT
CASSSGTGEFTEAFF
>TRBV13|TRBJ1-1|-|TRBD1
TGTGCCAGCAGGTACGGGACAGACTTTTACACTGAAGCTTTCTTT
CASRYGTDFYTEAFF
>TRBV6-2/TRBV6-3|TRBJ1-3|-|-
TGTGCCAGCAGTGACAGGACGAGCTCTGGAAACACCATATATTTT
CASSDRTSSGNTIYF
>TRBV12-5|TRBJ2-3|-|-
TGTGCTAGTGGTTTGGGAAGGGGCGATACGCAGTATTTT
CASGLGRGDTQYF
>TRBV6-2/TRBV6-3|TRBJ1-2|-|-
TGTGCCAGCAGTTATGTGGGTTATGGCTACACCTTC
CASSYVGYGYTF
>TRBV3-1/TRBV3-2|TRBJ2-7|few|TRBD2
TGTGCCAGCTCGGCTAGCGGGGGGGCCGAGCAGTACTTC
CASSASGGAEQYF
>TRBV27|TRBJ1-5|few|TRBD1
TGTGCCAGCAGCAAGACAGGGGGAGATCAGCCCCAGCATTTT
CASSKTGGDQPQHF
>TRBV7-8|TRBJ2-7|-|-
TGTGCCAGCAGCTTACTTACCGGGGCCGGCGAGCAGTACTTC
CASSLLTGAGEQYF
>TRBV27|TRBJ1-2|once|-
TGTGCCAGCAGTTTTTCCGGGCTGGCTTATGGCTACACCTTC
CASSFSGLAYGYTF
>TRBV20-1|TRBJ2-1|-|TRBD2
TGCAGTGCTAGTGGCGGGAGGGCCTACTACAATGAGCAGTTCTTC
CSASGGRAYYNEQFF
>TRBV5-1|TRBJ1-3|few|-
TGCGCCAGCAGCTTGGGACAGTTCACTGGCAACACCATATATTTT
CASSLGQFTGNTIYF
>TRBV7-2|TRBJ1-5|-|TRBD1
TGTGCCAGCAGCTTTCGGACAGGGGTGGGACAGCCCCAGCATTTT
CASSFRTGVGQPQHF
>TRBV2|TRBJ2-3|-|-
TGTGCCAGCAGTGAAGCGAGGGAAGGTTCCACGCAGTATTTT
CASSEAREGSTQYF
>TRBV19|TRBJ1-5|-|TRBD1
TGTGCCAGTAGTATGGCCAGGGGGAATCAGCCCCAGCATTTT
CASSMARGNQPQHF
>TRBV24-1|TRBJ2-1|-|TRBD2
TGTGCCACCAGTGGCCGGGAGGACTTATACAATGAGCAGTTCTTC
CATSGREDLYNEQFF
>TRBV19|TRBJ1-2|-|-
TGTGCCACCCGGGAACAGCTTGACTATGGCTACACCTTC
CATREQLDYGYTF
>TRBV4-3|TRBJ1-6|-|-
TGCGCCAGCAGCCAAGGCAGGGATTCACCCCTCCACTTT
CASSQGRDSPLHF
>TRBV7-8|TRBJ2-7|-|-
TGTGCCAGCAGCTCCTGGGGGGGGGCGTACGAGCAGTACTTC
CASSSWGGAYEQYF
>TRBV5-1|TRBJ2-2|few|TRBD1
TGCGCCAGCGGTATCCGGACAGGGGACACCGGGGAGCTGTTTTTT
CASGIRTGDTGELFF
>TRBV2|TRBJ2-5|-|TRBD2
TGTGCCAGCAGTGAACTACTAGCGGGGGCTGAGACCCAGTACTTC
CASSELLAGAETQYF
>TRBV11-2|TRBJ2-7|-|-
TGTGCCAGCAGCTTATATCCCCAGCCCCTCTACGAGCAGTACTTC
CASSLYPQPLYEQYF
>TRBV6-1|TRBJ2-3|once|-
TGTGCCAGCCAAAATACAGATACGCAGTATTTT
CASQNTDTQYF
>TRBV11-1|TRBJ2-5|-|-
TGTGCCAGCAGCCTACAGGGGGGGGAGACCCAGTACTTC
CASSLQGGETQYF
>TRBV7-3|TRBJ2-3|-|-
TGTGCCAGCAGCCCGACTACGAGGGTTACAGATACGCAGTATTTT
CASSPTTRVTDTQYF
>TRBV7-3|TRBJ2-2|-|TRBD2
TGTGCCAGCAGCCCCGTAGGGGAGGGCCTCACCGGGGAGCTGTTTTTT
CASSPVGEGLTGELFF
>TRBV27|TRBJ2-5|-|-
TGTGCCAGCAGGACAAACTGGGAGACCCAGTACTTC
CASRTNWETQYF
>TRBV11-2|TRBJ1-1|-|-
TGTGCCAGCAGCTTCATTCGGAACACTGAAGCTTTCTTT
CASSFIRNTEAFF
>TRBV5-1|TRBJ2-5|-|-
TGCGCCAGCAGCTGGGGGACGGCTGACCGGCCCGAGACCCAGTACTTC
CASSWGTADRPETQYF
>TRBV7-9|TRBJ2-4|-|TRBD2
TGTGCCAGCAGCCTACTAGCGGGGGAAAACATTCAGTACTTC
CASSLLAGENIQYF
>TRBV3-1/TRBV3-2|TRBJ2-1|-|-
TGTGCCAGCAGCCAGCTATCAGGGGAGTCTGAGCAGTTCTTC
CASSQLSGESEQFF
>TRBV5-1|TRBJ2-3|-|TRBD2
TGCGCCAGCAGCTCCCTAGCGGGAGCTCAAGATACGCAGTATTTT
CASSSLAGAQDTQYF
>TRBV12-3/TRBV12-4|TRBJ2-5|once|-
TGTGCCAGCAGTTTCTCGTATAGTGAGACCCAGTACTTC
CASSFSYSETQYF